The 13 T cell receptor beta chains below come from one sample, sequenced in a study of T cells in Graves' hyperthyroidism and ophthalmopathy. TCR beta CDR3 sequences were amplified from RNA transcripts. With the HTBI primer set, the TCR CDR3 went through a first round of RT-PCR. TCRdb re-analysed the multiplex PCR reads in MiXCR, keeping a single row per CDR3 protein. The repertoire includes 600,000 or so distinct CDR3 sequences, 12% to 15% of them detected once, and about 7% sits in the top ten. Sequencing was carried out using blood. Every receptor here comes from a woman younger than 30 with Graves' ophthalmopathy.

Many counts were recorded for this clonotype. The rearrangement links TRBV20-1 to TRBJ2-7, with 10 bases lining up with TRBD1. V dropped 0 bases and J dropped 3; count of bases not matched to a gene: 11. CDR3 length: 17 amino acids. In germline, CDR1 is DFQATT, CDR2 SNEGSKA (reference sequence). CDR3 region: CSARDLRTGTGVYEQYF. CDR3 nucleotides: TGCAGTGCTAGAGATTTAAGAACCGGGACAGGGGTCTACGAGCAGTACTTC.

This clonotype showed up many times. The chain uses TRBV20-1 and TRBJ2-7; 15 bases align to TRBD2. This CDR3 contains 16 residues. V was clipped by 5 bases and J by 2 bases; unmatched bases: 7. Germline CDR1 reads DFQATT; CDR2 reads SNEGSKA (reference sequence). CDR3 DNA sequence: TGCAGTGCTGACGGACTAGCGGGAGGGTTCACCTACGAGCAGTACTTC. It is translated as CSADGLAGGFTYEQYF.

This clonotype was counted ten times or more. The V gene is TRBV2, the J gene TRBJ2-7; D gene ambiguous. Trimming removed 1 base at V and 4 bases at J, with 5 bases between. The CDR3 covers 12 residues. Germline CDR1 SNHLY, CDR2 FYNNEI. CDR3 in amino acids: CASSEGPYEQYF. CDR3 bases: TGTGCCAGCAGTGAAGGTCCATACGAGCAGTACTTC.

This clonotype occurred many times. The V and J genes are TRBV7-6 and TRBJ2-7, with D possibly TRBD2 on 5 matching bases. V lost 1 base and J lost 2, with 9 bases in between. CDR3 length equals 14 residues. CDR1 is SGHVS and CDR2 is FNYEAQ in the germline V gene. In DNA, the CDR3 is TGTGCCAGCAGCTTAGATGTACTAGCCTACGAGCAGTACTTC. It encodes CASSLDVLAYEQYF.

This clonotype came up many times. This sequence joins TRBV7-8 and TRBJ2-7, with 7 positions matching TRBD2. V lost 8 bases to trimming and J lost 0 bases; unmatched junction nucleotides: 4. Germline-derived CDR1 and CDR2 are SGHVS and FQNEAQ. This CDR3 has 13 residues. The CDR3 bases are TGTGCCAGCGGGCGGGAGCCCTCCTACGAGCAGTACTTC. It codes for CASGREPSYEQYF.

The chain uses TRBV10-3 and TRBJ2-1, with 13 bases that match TRBD2. J was trimmed by 7 bases and V by 3 bases; bases with no gene match: 12. There are 18 residues in the CDR3. CDR1 and CDR2 from the germline V gene are ENHRY and SYGVKD. The CDR3 protein is CAISDSMGLAGSCNEQFF. CDR3 coding DNA: TGTGCCATCAGTGACTCCATGGGACTAGCGGGAAGTTGTAATGAGCAGTTCTTC.

This clonotype has at least ten counts. The rearrangement uses TRBV7-3 and TRBJ2-7, with 10 positions matching TRBD1. Germline V gives CDR1 SGHTA, CDR2 FQGTGA. The length of the CDR3 is 13 residues. V lost 4 bases, J lost 3 bases, and 0 bases stayed unmatched. The chain's CDR3 is CASSWTGGYEQYF. Here the CDR3 DNA reads TGTGCCAGCAGCTGGACAGGGGGCTACGAGCAGTACTTC.

This sequence joins TRBV6-1 and TRBJ2-7; D might be TRBD2 (5 bases). CDR3 size: 10 residues. Germline values: CDR1 MNHNS, CDR2 SASEGT. The V gene lost 6 bases and the J gene lost 6 bases, with 6 bases spanning the gap. CDR3 sequence reads: CASRGLEQYF. DNA for the CDR3: TGTGCCAGCAGAGGACTCGAGCAGTACTTC.

This clonotype showed up many times. This chain joins TRBV27 and TRBJ1-1, with D hard to call. Germline CDR1 reads MNHEY; CDR2 reads SMNVEV (reference sequence). Trimming shortened V by 6 bases and J by 0 bases, and 14 bases separated the two germline ends. The CDR3 is 15 amino acids. Written as DNA, the CDR3 is TGTGCCAGCAGACCCCGGGTAGGGATGAACACTGAAGCTTTCTTT. Amino acid sequence: CASRPRVGMNTEAFF.

This clonotype was recorded many times. The J gene is TRBJ2-7, the V gene TRBV20-1; no reliable D call. The CDR3 is 13 residues long. Trimming shortened V by 6 bases and J by 2 bases, and 14 bases separated the two germline ends. CDR1 is DFQATT and CDR2 is SNEGSKA in the germline V gene (reference sequence). Here the CDR3 reads CSARPLAAYEQYF. DNA of the CDR3: TGCAGTGCCCGACCGCTGGCGGCCTACGAGCAGTACTTC.

This clonotype has a handful of counts. The rearrangement links TRBV9 to TRBJ2-5; no clear D gene. With 1 base removed from V and 4 bases from J, the gap between germline ends came to 11 bases. This CDR3 spans 14 amino acids. In germline, CDR1 is SGDLS, CDR2 YYNGEE. The CDR3 loop is CASSVSPSLETQYF. DNA for the CDR3: TGTGCCAGCAGCGTATCGCCCTCATTAGAGACCCAGTACTTC.

The gene calls are TRBV24-1 and TRBJ1-1, with D possibly being TRBD1 (6 bases). V lost 7 bases to trimming and J lost 1 base, with 12 bases between them. CDR1 and CDR2 from the germline V gene are KGHDR and SFDVKD. The CDR3 runs to 14 residues. CDR3 coding DNA: TGTGCCACCAGGGGAGAGACAGGGAACACTGAAGCTTTCTTT. It translates to CATRGETGNTEAFF.

V usage is TRBV25-1 and J usage is TRBJ2-2; D gene unclear. The CDR3 is 13 amino acids. V was trimmed by 7 bases and J by 4 bases, leaving 10 bases between them. Germline V CDR1 and CDR2: MGHDK, SYGVNS. The CDR3 DNA sequence: TGTGCCAGCACAAAGGAGTCCACCGGGGAGCTGTTTTTT. Encoded protein: CASTKESTGELFF.